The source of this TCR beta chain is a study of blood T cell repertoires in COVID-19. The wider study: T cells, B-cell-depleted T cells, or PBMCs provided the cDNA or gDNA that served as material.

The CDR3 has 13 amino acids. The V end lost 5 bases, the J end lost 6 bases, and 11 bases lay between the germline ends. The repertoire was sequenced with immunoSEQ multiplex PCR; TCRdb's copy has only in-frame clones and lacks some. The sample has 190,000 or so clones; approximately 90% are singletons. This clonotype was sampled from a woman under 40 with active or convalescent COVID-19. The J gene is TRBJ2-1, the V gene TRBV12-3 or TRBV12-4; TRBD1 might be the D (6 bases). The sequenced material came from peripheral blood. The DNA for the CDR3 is TGTGCCAGCAGTGCCCTACAGGGCAATGAGCAGTTCTTC. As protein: CASSALQGNEQFF.